This passage covers 21 T cell receptor beta chains from one sample sequenced in a study of blood T cell repertoires in COVID-19. TCRdb's copy holds only in-frame clones and misses some; the assay was immunoSEQ multiplex PCR. The sample lists tens of thousands of clones; 65% to 90% were seen once. Sequencing was performed on peripheral blood. These receptors all stem from a middle-aged man with acute or convalescent COVID-19.

The genes are TRBV9 and TRBJ2-5; 11 bases line up with TRBD2. V shed 4 bases and J 3 bases; nucleotides not matched to a gene: 5. The germline V gene encodes CDR1 SGDLS and CDR2 YYNGEE. The CDR3 is made up of 15 amino acids. The CDR3 loop is CASSWGSGGEETQYF. The CDR3 DNA is TGTGCCAGCAGCTGGGGTAGCGGGGGGGAAGAGACCCAGTACTTC. Together with reference TRBV9 and TRBJ2-5, the CDR3 gives the full variable domain: DSGVTQTPKHLITATGQRVTLRCSPRSGDLSVYWYQQSLDQGLQFLIQYYNGEERAKGNILERFSAQQFPDLHSELNLSSLELGDSALYFCASSWGSGGEETQYFGPGTRLLVL.

This rearrangement joins TRBV5-6 to TRBJ2-1; 7 nucleotides line up with TRBD2. The trim removed 1 base at V and 4 bases at J, leaving 5 bases unmatched. Germline assignment: CDR1 SGHDT and CDR2 YYEEEE. The CDR3 is made up of 15 amino acids. The DNA for the CDR3 is TGTGCCAGCAGCTTGAGGGCGGGGGTGTACAATGAGCAGTTCTTC. It translates to CASSLRAGVYNEQFF.

In the case of this clone: The germline gene is not matched at one end of the junction; a read error may be the cause. V is TRBV7-7 and J is TRBJ1-2; TRBD1 aligns across 8 bases. The germline V gene encodes CDR1 SSHAT and CDR2 FNYEAQ (reference sequence). The CDR3 totals 15 residues. The CDR3 DNA reads TGTGCTAGCAGCTTATCGACAGGACAGGGCTATGGCTACACCTTC. Translating it yields CASSLSTGQGYGYTF.

The chain recombines TRBV4-1 with TRBJ1-2; 9 bases line up with TRBD1. Losses at the gene ends were 0 bases for V and 4 bases for J; bases not matched to a gene: 9. Germline-derived CDR1 and CDR2 are MGHRA and YSYEKL. The CDR3 runs to 17 residues. CDR3 region: CASSQEPRQGGVYGYTF. The CDR3 region has the DNA TGCGCCAGCAGCCAAGAACCCCGACAGGGGGGAGTCTATGGCTACACCTTC.

The chain couples TRBV4-1 to TRBJ2-1; 12 bases are shared with TRBD2. Trimming cost V 4 bases and J 6 bases; bases outside gene matches: 4. The CDR3 spans 15 residues. Per the germline V gene, CDR1 is MGHRA and CDR2 is YSYEKL. CDR3 nucleotide sequence: TGCGCCAGCAGCCCCCTAGCGGGGGGGCTCAATGAGCAGTTCTTC. Translating gives CASSPLAGGLNEQFF.

The chain joins TRBV10-2 to TRBJ2-3, with 8 bases that match TRBD2. Trimming cost V 2 bases and J 5 bases; bases outside gene matches: 3. Germline V gene sequence: CDR1 WSHSY, CDR2 SAAADI. The CDR3 totals 14 residues. This CDR3 is CASSERGGRDTQYF. In DNA form, the CDR3 reads TGCGCCAGCAGTGAGCGGGGGGGTCGAGATACGCAGTATTTT.

This clone was picked up one time. This chain connects TRBV14 to TRBJ1-2, with D perhaps matching TRBD1 (6 bases). Germline V gene data show CDR1 as SGHDN and CDR2 as FVKESK. The CDR3 is 13 residues long. V dropped 4 bases and J dropped 9 bases, with 15 bases sitting between them. This CDR3 is CASSPIRGASYTF. The CDR3 DNA follows: TGTGCCAGCAGCCCGATTCGGGGGGCGAGCTACACCTTC. The full variable domain, completed using reference TRBV14 and TRBJ1-2, is EAGVTQFPSHSVIEKGQTVTLRCDPISGHDNLYWYRRVMGKEIKFLLHFVKESKQDESGMPNNRFLAERTGGTYSTLKVQPAELEDSGVYFCASSPIRGASYTFGSGTRLTVV.

The chain carries TRBV7-6 and TRBJ2-3, with 10 positions matching TRBD1. CDR3 length: 17 amino acids. The ends lost 0 bases at V and 8 bases at J; junction bases unmatched: 11. Germline assignment: CDR1 SGHVS and CDR2 FNYEAQ. CDR3 region: CASSLAGVDRGQGTQYF. The DNA for the CDR3 is TGTGCCAGCAGCTTAGCGGGGGTCGACAGGGGGCAAGGTACGCAGTATTTT.

The sample holds one count of this clone. The chain couples TRBV7-2 to TRBJ1-4; TRBD1 matches at 8 bases. Germline CDR1 and CDR2: SGHTA and FQGNSA. The CDR3 totals 16 residues. V lost 4 bases and J lost 7; bases outside the gene matches: 11. CDR3 region: CASSSTTGGRGEKLFF. As DNA, the CDR3 is TGTGCCAGCAGCTCTACTACAGGGGGTCGGGGTGAAAAACTGTTTTTT.

The chain has TRBV7-2 and TRBJ2-1; 12 bases line up with TRBD2. The trim removed 5 bases at V and 3 bases at J, leaving 5 bases unmatched. The germline V gene encodes CDR1 SGHTA and CDR2 FQGNSA. This CDR3 has 16 amino acids. The CDR3 loop reads CASSPETSGGYNEQFF. The CDR3, as DNA: TGTGCCAGCAGCCCCGAGACTAGCGGGGGCTACAATGAGCAGTTCTTC.

This clone was observed a handful of times. V gene TRBV18 combines with J gene TRBJ1-1; 7 bases line up with TRBD1. The germline CDR1 and CDR2 sequences are KGHSH and LQKENI. J gave up 1 base and V 1 base, and 3 bases lay outside the gene matches. The CDR3 has 15 residues. This CDR3 is CASSPRGQENTEAFF. The CDR3 nucleotides are TGTGCCAGCTCACCACGCGGACAGGAGAACACTGAAGCTTTCTTT.

The V and J genes are TRBV3-1 (or the pseudogene TRBV3-2) and TRBJ1-1, with unresolved D. This CDR3 is 14 amino acids long. CDR1 LGHDT and CDR2 YNNKEL come from the germline V gene (reference sequence). The germline V and J ends were trimmed by 1 base and 0 bases, with 6 bases remaining between them. The CDR3 nucleotides are TGTGCCAGCAGCCAAGGCCAGATGAACACTGAAGCTTTCTTT. Translation gives CASSQGQMNTEAFF.

This clone was seen just once. As DNA, the CDR3 is TGTGCCAGCAGTTACGGAGGGGGCAGAGATATTCAGGGCTACACCTTC. Translated: CASSYGGGRDIQGYTF. V gene TRBV6-5 combines with J gene TRBJ1-2, with 7 bases identical to TRBD1. V shed 2 bases and J 8 bases; nucleotides not matched to a gene: 14. The germline V gene encodes CDR1 MNHEY and CDR2 SVGAGI. The CDR3 runs 16 residues.

V usage is TRBV11-2 and J usage is TRBJ2-3, with a weak D call TRBD2 (7 bases). Germline V gives CDR1 SGHAT, CDR2 FQNNGV. V shed 8 bases and J shed 1 base, with 16 bases lying between them. The CDR3 loop spans 15 amino acids. The CDR3 region has the DNA TGTGCCAGCGCAAGGGGGGGGCCGGGCACAGATACGCAGTATTTT. As protein: CASARGGPGTDTQYF.

This chain links TRBV4-1 with TRBJ2-1; 10 nucleotides line up with TRBD2. J lost 5 bases, V lost 4 bases, and 5 bases had no gene match. This CDR3 has 15 residues. CDR1 and CDR2 from the germline V gene are MGHRA and YSYEKL. DNA of the CDR3: TGCGCCAGCAGCCTAGAGCGGGGGGGCCACAATGAGCAGTTCTTC. Translating it yields CASSLERGGHNEQFF.

The chain links TRBV3-1 (or the pseudogene TRBV3-2) to TRBJ2-1; TRBD1 matches 8 bases. The V and J ends lost 3 bases and 7 bases, in that order; junction bases with no gene match: 5. Germline CDR1 LGHDT, CDR2 YNNKEL (reference sequence). This CDR3 is built from 14 residues. The CDR3 is CASSHGQGRNEQFF. The CDR3 DNA reads as TGTGCCAGCAGCCACGGACAGGGCCGGAATGAGCAGTTCTTC.

In its sample, this clone was seen a few times. The V and J genes are TRBV6-1 and TRBJ1-1; D is unclear. Germline V lookup: CDR1 MNHNS, CDR2 SASEGT. The CDR3 is 13 residues long. Trimming left V 3 bases short and J 6 bases short, with 11 bases between. The CDR3 reads CASSETPAAEAFF. In DNA, the CDR3 is TGTGCCAGCAGTGAGACCCCGGCGGCTGAAGCTTTCTTT.

This clone was found a few times. This sample includes further DNA sequences coding for the same CDR3. The chain couples TRBV5-1 to TRBJ2-3, with TRBD2 matching 9 bases. The V gene's germline CDR1 is SGHRS and CDR2 YFSETQ. V was clipped by 1 base and J by 6 bases; unmatched bases: 0. The CDR3 contains 13 residues. CDR3 loop: CASSLTSGDTQYF. The CDR3 DNA is TGCGCCAGCAGCTTGACTAGCGGGGATACGCAGTATTTT.

The sample holds one count of this clone. The V call is TRBV4-1, the J call TRBJ1-1, with D maybe TRBD1 (6 bases). Trimming pared 1 base from V and 4 bases from J, leaving 13 bases between. The CDR3 extends over 15 amino acids. The germline CDR1 and CDR2 sequences are MGHRA and YSYEKL. In DNA, the CDR3 is TGCGCCAGCAGCCAAGCCGGACAGATGACCACTGAAGCTTTCTTT. The encoded protein is CASSQAGQMTTEAFF.

This clone appeared a single time. V gene TRBV6-5 combines with J gene TRBJ1-1; D gene unclear. Germline-derived CDR1 and CDR2 are MNHEY and SVGAGI. This CDR3 is built from 16 residues. V shed 2 bases and J shed 1 base, with 14 bases lying between them. CDR3 residues: CASSYRSLIRNTEAFF. The DNA of the CDR3 is TGTGCCAGCAGTTACAGGAGCCTCATCCGGAACACTGAAGCTTTCTTT.

This clone was seen more than once but under ten times. The chain carries TRBV14 and TRBJ1-1; weak D call: TRBD1 (6 bases). The CDR3 runs to 13 residues. Germline CDR1 SGHDN, CDR2 FVKESK. The V end was cut by 5 bases, the J end by 6 bases, with 13 bases between. The CDR3 coding sequence is TGTGCCAGCAGCTTTCAGGGGCGGGCTGAAGCTTTCTTT. Encoded protein: CASSFQGRAEAFF.